These 3 T cell receptor beta chains came from one sample sequenced in a study of shared clonotypes between healthy human individuals. Some clones are missing from TCRdb's copy, which holds only in-frame ones; the method was immunoSEQ multiplex PCR. The sample lists millions of clones; 90% to 95% were seen once. Sequenced input: naive CD4+ T cells from PBMCs. The subset was: CD45RA+ positively selected. The receptors originated from a young man in good health. Some clones in this sample may be carry-over from other donors' samples.

The J gene is TRBJ2-3, the V gene TRBV9, with D unclear. Per germline, CDR1 SGDLS and CDR2 YYNGEE. This CDR3 region has 14 residues. The V gene lost 3 bases and the J gene lost 6 bases, with 14 bases spanning the gap. The CDR3 sequence is CASSGQVATDTQYF. CDR3 bases: TGTGCCAGCAGCGGTCAGGTGGCTACGGATACGCAGTATTTT.

The V and J genes are TRBV27 and TRBJ2-1; no clear D gene. This CDR3 region has 13 residues. Per germline, CDR1 MNHEY and CDR2 SMNVEV (reference sequence). V lost 5 bases and J lost 7, with 12 bases in between. This CDR3 reads CASSPGFLNEQFF. The CDR3 DNA sequence: TGTGCCAGCAGTCCCGGTTTTTTAAATGAGCAGTTCTTC.

This clone was observed once. The V and J genes are TRBV6-1 and TRBJ2-7; 8 positions match TRBD1. Per germline, CDR1 MNHNS and CDR2 SASEGT. The CDR3 spans 14 residues. Germline trimming cut 4 bases from V and 3 bases from J; bases unmatched to any gene: 5. CDR3 in amino acids: CASSGWDRSYEQYF. The CDR3 DNA reads TGTGCCAGCAGTGGTTGGGACAGGAGCTACGAGCAGTACTTC.